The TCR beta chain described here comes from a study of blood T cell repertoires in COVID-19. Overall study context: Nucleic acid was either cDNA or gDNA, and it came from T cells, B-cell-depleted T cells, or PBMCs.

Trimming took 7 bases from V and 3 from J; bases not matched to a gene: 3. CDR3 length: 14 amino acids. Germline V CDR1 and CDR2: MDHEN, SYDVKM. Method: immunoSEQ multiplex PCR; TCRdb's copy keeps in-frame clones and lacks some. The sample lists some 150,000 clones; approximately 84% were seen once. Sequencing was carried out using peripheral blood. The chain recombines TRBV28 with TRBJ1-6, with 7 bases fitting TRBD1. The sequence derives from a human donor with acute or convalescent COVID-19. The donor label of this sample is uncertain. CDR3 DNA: TGTGCCAGCATAGGACAGGTCTATAATTCACCCCTCCACTTT. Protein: CASIGQVYNSPLHF.